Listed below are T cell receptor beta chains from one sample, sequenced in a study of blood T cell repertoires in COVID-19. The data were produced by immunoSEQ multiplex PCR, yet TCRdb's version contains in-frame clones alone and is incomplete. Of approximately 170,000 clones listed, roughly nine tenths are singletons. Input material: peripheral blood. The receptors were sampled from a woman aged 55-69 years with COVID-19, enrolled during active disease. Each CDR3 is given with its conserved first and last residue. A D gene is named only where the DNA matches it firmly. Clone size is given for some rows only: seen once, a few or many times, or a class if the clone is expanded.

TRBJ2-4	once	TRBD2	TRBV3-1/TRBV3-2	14	CASSQGAGGDIQYF	TGTGCCAGCAGCCAAGGGGCCGGGGGGGACATTCAGTACTTC
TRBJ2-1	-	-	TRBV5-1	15	CASSRREGGDNEQFF	TGCGCCAGCAGCCGCAGGGAAGGTGGGGACAATGAGCAGTTCTTC
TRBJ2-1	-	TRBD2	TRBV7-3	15	CASSTRLAGGNEQFF	TGTGCCAGCAGCACTCGACTAGCGGGAGGCAATGAGCAGTTCTTC
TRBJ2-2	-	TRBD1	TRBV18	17	CASSQLGQGATTGELFF	TGTGCCAGCTCACAGTTGGGACAGGGGGCGACCACCGGGGAGCTGTTTTTT
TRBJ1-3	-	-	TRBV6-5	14	CASSRGSAGNTIYF	TGTGCCAGCAGTAGGGGCTCGGCTGGAAACACCATATATTTT
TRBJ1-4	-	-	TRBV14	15	CASSQNRVANEKLFF	TGTGCCAGCAGCCAGAACAGGGTAGCTAATGAAAAACTGTTTTTT
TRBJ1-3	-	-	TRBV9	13	CASSVGQGNTIYF	TGTGCCAGCAGCGTAGGTCAGGGAAACACCATATATTTT
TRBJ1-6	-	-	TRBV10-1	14	CARERALSSSPLHF	TGCGCCAGAGAGAGGGCACTGTCTAGTTCACCCCTCCACTTT
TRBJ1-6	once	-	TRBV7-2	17	CASSLAQGRGFNSPLHF	TGTGCCAGCAGCTTAGCACAGGGACGGGGTTTTAATTCACCCCTCCACTTT
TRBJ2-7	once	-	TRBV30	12	CAWASGSYEQYF	TGTGCCTGGGCTAGTGGGTCCTACGAGCAGTACTTC
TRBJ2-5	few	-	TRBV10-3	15	CAISGVGGRGETQYF	TGTGCCATCAGTGGGGTTGGGGGGAGAGGAGAGACCCAGTACTTC
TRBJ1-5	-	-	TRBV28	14	CASSLPQVNQPQHF	TGTGCCAGCAGTTTACCGCAGGTCAATCAGCCCCAGCATTTT
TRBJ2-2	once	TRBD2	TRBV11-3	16	CASTPSSGRVTGELFF	TGTGCCAGCACCCCCTCTAGCGGGAGGGTCACCGGGGAGCTGTTTTTT
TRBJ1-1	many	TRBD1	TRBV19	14	CASSYRGGNTEAFF	TGTGCCAGTAGCTACAGGGGAGGGAACACTGAAGCTTTCTTT
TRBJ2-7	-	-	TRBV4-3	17	CASSQGPSPQASYEQYF	TGCGCCAGCAGCCAAGGGCCCTCCCCACAGGCTTCCTACGAGCAGTACTTC
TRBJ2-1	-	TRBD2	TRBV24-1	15	CATSEASGSRNEQFF	TGTGCCACCAGTGAAGCTAGCGGGAGTAGAAATGAGCAGTTCTTC
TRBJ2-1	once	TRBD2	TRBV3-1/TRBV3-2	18	CASSQDRTSLLSYNEQFF	TGTGCCAGCAGCCAAGATAGGACTAGCTTACTCTCCTACAATGAGCAGTTCTTC
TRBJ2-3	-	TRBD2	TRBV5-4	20	CASSRPLAGVFSRVTDTQYF	TGTGCCAGCAGCCGCCCACTAGCGGGAGTCTTTAGTCGGGTTACAGATACGCAGTATTTT
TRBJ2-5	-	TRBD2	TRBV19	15	CASAGGSGSGETQYF	TGTGCCAGCGCTGGTGGTAGCGGGAGCGGAGAGACCCAGTACTTC
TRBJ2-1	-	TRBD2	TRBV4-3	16	CASSHRGLAGESEQFF	TGCGCCAGCAGCCATCGGGGACTAGCGGGTGAGAGTGAGCAGTTCTTC
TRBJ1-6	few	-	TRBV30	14	CAWSVGSPNSPLHF	TGTGCCTGGAGTGTTGGGAGTCCTAATTCACCCCTCCACTTT
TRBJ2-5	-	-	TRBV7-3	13	CASSPGLEETQYF	TGTGCCAGCAGTCCGGGACTTGAGGAGACCCAGTACTTC
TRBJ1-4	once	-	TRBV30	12	CAWSDGGEKLFF	TGTGCCTGGAGTGACGGAGGTGAAAAACTGTTTTTT
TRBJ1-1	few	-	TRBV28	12	CASSLAGFGAFF	TGTGCCAGCAGTTTGGCAGGGTTTGGAGCTTTCTTT
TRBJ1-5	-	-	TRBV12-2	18	CASRLEVRTGHLNQPQHF	TGTGCAAGTCGCTTAGAGGTAAGGACAGGGCATCTAAATCAGCCCCAGCATTTT
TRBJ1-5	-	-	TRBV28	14	CASIWGRRNQPQHF	TGTGCCAGCATCTGGGGGCGGAGGAATCAGCCCCAGCATTTT
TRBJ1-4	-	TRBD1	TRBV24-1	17	CATSDCPPGQGEEKLFF	TGTGCCACCAGTGATTGCCCCCCGGGACAGGGGGAGGAAAAACTGTTTTTT
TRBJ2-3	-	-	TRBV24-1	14	CATSANRITDTQYF	TGTGCCACCAGTGCTAACAGAATCACAGATACGCAGTATTTT
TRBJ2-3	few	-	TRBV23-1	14	CASSPRGSTDTQYF	TGCGCCAGCAGTCCCAGGGGATCCACAGATACGCAGTATTTT
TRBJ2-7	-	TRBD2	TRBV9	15	CASSPVPSGRGEQYF	TGTGCCAGCAGCCCCGTGCCTAGCGGGAGAGGAGAGCAGTACTTC
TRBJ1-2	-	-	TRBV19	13	CATLTYPNYGYTF	TGTGCCACCCTAACCTACCCCAACTATGGCTACACCTTC
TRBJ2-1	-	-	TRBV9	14	CASSGARELHEQFF	TGTGCCAGCAGCGGCGCTCGGGAGTTACATGAGCAGTTCTTC
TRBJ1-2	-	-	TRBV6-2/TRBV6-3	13	CASSLTGNYGYTF	TGTGCCAGCAGTCTCACAGGGAACTATGGCTACACCTTC
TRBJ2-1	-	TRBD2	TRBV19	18	CASSIMLAGALLPNEQFF	TGTGCCAGTAGTATTATGCTAGCGGGAGCATTACTCCCCAATGAGCAGTTCTTC
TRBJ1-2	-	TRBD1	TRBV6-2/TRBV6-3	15	CASSRGQGRRYGYTF	TGTGCCAGCAGCCGGGGACAGGGTCGTCGCTATGGCTACACCTTC
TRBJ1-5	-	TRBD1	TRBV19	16	CASSMLTGGRNQPQHF	TGTGCCAGTAGTATGCTTACAGGGGGCCGGAATCAGCCCCAGCATTTT
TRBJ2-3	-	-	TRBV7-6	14	CASSLYGAADTQYF	TGTGCCAGCAGCTTATATGGGGCAGCAGATACGCAGTATTTT
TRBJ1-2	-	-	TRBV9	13	CASSVDSRYGYTF	TGTGCCAGCAGCGTAGACAGTCGCTATGGCTACACCTTC
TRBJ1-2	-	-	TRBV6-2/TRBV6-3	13	CASSSTGGGGYTF	TGTGCCAGCAGCTCTACCGGGGGAGGTGGCTACACCTTC
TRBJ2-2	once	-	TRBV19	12	CASSTRVSELFF	TGTGCCAGTAGTACCAGGGTTTCGGAGCTGTTTTTT
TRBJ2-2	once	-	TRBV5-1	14	CASSLSVSTGELFF	TGCGCCAGCAGCTTGAGCGTCTCCACCGGGGAGCTGTTTTTT
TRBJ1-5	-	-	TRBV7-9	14	CASSLGGLGQPQHF	TGTGCCAGCAGCTTAGGAGGATTAGGCCAGCCCCAGCATTTT
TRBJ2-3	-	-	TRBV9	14	CASSVGRGTDTQYF	TGTGCCAGCAGCGTAGGGAGGGGCACAGATACGCAGTATTTT
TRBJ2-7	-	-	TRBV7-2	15	CASSLEGGLSYEQYF	TGTGCCAGCAGCTTAGAAGGCGGGCTCTCCTACGAGCAGTACTTC
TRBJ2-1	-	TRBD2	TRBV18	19	CASSPTRTSGRGGYNEQFF	TGTGCCAGCTCACCTACCCGGACTAGCGGGAGAGGGGGTTACAATGAGCAGTTCTTC
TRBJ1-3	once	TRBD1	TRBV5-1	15	CASSPGTVGGNTIYF	TGCGCCAGCAGCCCCGGGACAGTCGGGGGAAACACCATATATTTT
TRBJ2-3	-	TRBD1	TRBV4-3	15	CASSHIDRDADTQYF	TGCGCCAGCAGCCATATCGACAGGGACGCAGATACGCAGTATTTT
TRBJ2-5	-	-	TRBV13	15	CASSLAGGLWETQYF	TGTGCCAGCAGCTTAGCCGGGGGGCTCTGGGAGACCCAGTACTTC
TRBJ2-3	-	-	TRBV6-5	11	CASTSTDTQYF	TGTGCCAGCACTAGCACAGATACGCAGTATTTT
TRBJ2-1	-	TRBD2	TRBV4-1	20	CASSPQPGLAGGGRVNEQFF	TGCGCCAGCAGCCCACAACCGGGACTAGCGGGAGGTGGTAGGGTGAATGAGCAGTTCTTC
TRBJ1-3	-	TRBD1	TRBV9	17	CASSVARDRVSGNTIYF	TGTGCCAGCAGCGTAGCTCGGGACAGGGTCTCTGGAAACACCATATATTTT
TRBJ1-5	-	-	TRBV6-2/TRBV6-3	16	CASSYSIADSNQPQHF	TGTGCCAGCAGTTACTCGATAGCGGACAGCAATCAGCCCCAGCATTTT
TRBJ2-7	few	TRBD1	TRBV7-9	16	CASSIPSGTGVYEQYF	TGTGCCAGCAGCATACCCTCCGGGACAGGGGTCTACGAGCAGTACTTC
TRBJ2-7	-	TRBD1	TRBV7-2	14	CASSLTGGTYEQYF	TGTGCCAGCAGCTTGACAGGGGGGACCTACGAGCAGTACTTC
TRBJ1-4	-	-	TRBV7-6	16	CASSLATAGGSEKLFF	TGTGCCAGCAGCTTAGCCACGGCGGGAGGTAGTGAAAAACTGTTTTTT